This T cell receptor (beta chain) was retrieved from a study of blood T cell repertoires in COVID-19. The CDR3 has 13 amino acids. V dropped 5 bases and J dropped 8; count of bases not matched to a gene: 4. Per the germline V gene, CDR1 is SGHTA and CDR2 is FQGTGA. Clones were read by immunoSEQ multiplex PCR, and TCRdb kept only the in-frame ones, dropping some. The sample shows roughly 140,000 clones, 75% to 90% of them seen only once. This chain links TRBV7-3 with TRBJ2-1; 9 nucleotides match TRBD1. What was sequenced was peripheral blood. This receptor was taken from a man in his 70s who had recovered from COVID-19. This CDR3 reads CASSTGQGYEQFF. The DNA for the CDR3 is TGTGCCAGCAGCACGGGACAGGGTTATGAGCAGTTCTTC.